A single sample is the source of the 18 T cell receptor beta chains below, sequenced in a study of cytomegalovirus exposure and HLA in healthy donors. The PCR ran on 60 Vbeta and 13 Jbeta primers. TCRdb keeps only in-frame clones here, not all; method: immunoSEQ multiplex PCR. The sample contains 110,000 to 150,000 clones, 65% to 80% of which appear only once. Sequencing input: PBMCs. These receptors all come from a male donor in good health and CMV-seronegative.

The V and J genes are TRBV4-1 and TRBJ1-1, with D uncertain. Per germline, CDR1 MGHRA and CDR2 YSYEKL. V was clipped by 2 bases and J by 4 bases, with 20 bases between them. The CDR3 extends over 17 amino acids. CDR3 amino acids: CASSQNPTRGAGTEAFF. The CDR3 DNA reads TGCGCCAGCAGCCAAAATCCCACACGGGGAGCGGGCACTGAAGCTTTCTTT.

The table lists this clone with a few counts. The chain couples TRBV4-2 to TRBJ2-5, with a possible D match to TRBD1 (6 bases). The V end lost 0 bases, the J end lost 4 bases, and 18 bases lay between the germline ends. Germline assignment: CDR1 LGHNA and CDR2 YNFKEQ. The CDR3 spans 17 residues. The CDR3 DNA is TGTGCCAGCAGCCAAGATGTAAGGGGGTCTTTCTCAGAGACCCAGTACTTC. It is translated as CASSQDVRGSFSETQYF.

The CDR3 sequence: CASSSMGRDAREQYF. CDR3 nucleotide sequence: TGTGCCAGCAGTTCCATGGGCAGGGATGCGAGGGAGCAGTACTTC. This chain uses TRBV7-2 with TRBJ2-7; TRBD1 is a possible D gene (5 bases). The CDR3 spans 15 residues. Germline V gene data show CDR1 as SGHTA and CDR2 as FQGNSA. Trimming left V 6 bases short and J 7 bases short, with 22 bases between.

The V call is TRBV6-1, the J call TRBJ2-2, with 9 bases identical to TRBD1. V was pared by 7 bases and J by 5 bases, with 8 bases of the junction left unmatched. The length of the CDR3 is 15 residues. Germline V gene data show CDR1 as MNHNS and CDR2 as SASEGT. The DNA for the CDR3 is TGTGCCAGCAATGGACAGGGGATTGGGACCGGGGAGCTGTTTTTT. Translation gives CASNGQGIGTGELFF.

The chain recombines TRBV5-1 with TRBJ2-7; D is unresolved. Trimming left V 0 bases short and J 3 bases short, with 10 bases between. Germline CDR1 and CDR2: SGHRS and YFSETQ. CDR3 length: 14 amino acids. The CDR3 region is CASSLGWSRYEQYF. The CDR3 nucleotides read TGCGCCAGCAGCTTGGGGTGGAGCCGCTACGAGCAGTACTTC. The whole variable domain, remainder taken from reference TRBV5-1 and TRBJ2-7, is KAGVTQTPRYLIKTRGQQVTLSCSPISGHRSVSWYQQTPGQGLQFLFEYFSETQRNKGNFPGRFSGRQFSNSRSEMNVSTLELGDSALYLCASSLGWSRYEQYFGPGTRLTVT.

The V and J genes are TRBV19 and TRBJ1-1, with D uncertain. The V and J ends lost 0 bases and 11 bases respectively, with 13 bases between them. The CDR3 runs to 13 residues. Germline V gives CDR1 LNHDA, CDR2 SQIVND (reference sequence). CDR3 sequence (DNA): TGTGCCAGTAGTATAGATCGAACCGGAGATGCTTTCTTT. Translation: CASSIDRTGDAFF.

The chain uses TRBV7-2 and TRBJ2-7; 7 nucleotides align to TRBD2. The CDR3 length is 14 residues. In germline, CDR1 is SGHTA, CDR2 FQGNSA. Losses at the gene ends were 0 bases for V and 3 bases for J; bases not matched to a gene: 2. For the CDR3, the DNA is TGTGCCAGCAGCTTAGCGGGGGGGAGCTACGAGCAGTACTTC. It translates to CASSLAGGSYEQYF. The full variable domain, its missing parts supplied by reference TRBV7-2 and TRBJ2-7, is GAGVSQSPSNKVTEKGKDVELRCDPISGHTALYWYRQSLGQGLEFLIYFQGNSAPDKSGLPSDRFSAERTGGSVSTLTIQRTQQEDSAVYLCASSLAGGSYEQYFGPGTRLTVT.

The rearrangement uses TRBV6-1 and TRBJ2-1; 8 nucleotides line up with TRBD1. J was trimmed by 4 bases and V by 6 bases; bases with no gene match: 5. Germline V gene sequence: CDR1 MNHNS, CDR2 SASEGT. The CDR3 has 14 amino acids. Here the CDR3 reads CASRPGQEYNEQFF. DNA of the CDR3: TGTGCCAGCAGACCGGGACAGGAGTACAATGAGCAGTTCTTC.

A single count supports this clone. V gene TRBV10-3 combines with J gene TRBJ2-7; 15 bases are shared with TRBD2. This CDR3 spans 16 amino acids. V shed 3 bases and J 3 bases; nucleotides not matched to a gene: 3. Germline V gene data show CDR1 as ENHRY and CDR2 as SYGVKD. CDR3 in amino acids: CAISDGLAGGDYEQYF. The CDR3 DNA sequence: TGTGCCATCAGTGACGGACTAGCGGGAGGGGACTACGAGCAGTACTTC.

The rearrangement links TRBV5-5 to TRBJ2-1; 14 positions match TRBD2. Per the germline V gene, CDR1 is SGHKS and CDR2 is YYEKEE (reference sequence). V was clipped by 6 bases and J by 9 bases; unmatched bases: 5. The CDR3 has 14 residues. The CDR3 DNA reads as TGTGCCAGCATCGGGACTAGCGGGGGCGCTGAGCAGTTCTTC. It codes for CASIGTSGGAEQFF.

This chain links TRBV2 with TRBJ2-4; 11 bases are a match to TRBD2. The ends lost 4 bases at V and 1 base at J; junction bases unmatched: 6. Germline V lookup: CDR1 SNHLY, CDR2 FYNNEI. This CDR3 has 17 amino acids. The CDR3 spells CASSVLAGGLAKNIQYF. As DNA, the CDR3 is TGTGCCAGCAGTGTTTTAGCGGGGGGGCTGGCCAAAAACATTCAGTACTTC.

The CDR3 DNA reads TGTGCCAGCAGCCAAGAACGGACAGAGGCTTGGACCCTATATGGCTACACCTTC. Protein sequence: CASSQERTEAWTLYGYTF. The chain combines TRBV5-5 with TRBJ1-2; a possible D gene is TRBD1 (6 bases). The CDR3 totals 18 residues. Germline V gene lookup returns CDR1 SGHKS and CDR2 YYEKEE (reference sequence). Trimming removed 4 bases at V and 5 bases at J, with 27 bases between.

The chain uses TRBV19 and TRBJ1-4; 9 bases agree with TRBD1. Trimming took 9 bases from V and 7 from J; bases not matched to a gene: 15. The CDR3 is made up of 16 amino acids. The germline V gene has CDR1 LNHDA and CDR2 SQIVND (reference sequence). For the CDR3, the DNA is TGTGCCAGCGAATCCCGGGACAGGGTTGGCTTTGAAAAACTGTTTTTT. Its translation is CASESRDRVGFEKLFF.

This clone has a single count. CDR3 sequence reads: CASSPQPEGPNEKLFF. CDR3 DNA: TGTGCCAGCTCACCTCAACCGGAGGGGCCTAATGAAAAACTGTTTTTT. The chain recombines TRBV18 with TRBJ1-4; perhaps TRBD1 as D (5 bases). Germline loops: CDR1 KGHSH, CDR2 LQKENI. The CDR3 spans 16 residues. Trimming removed 3 bases at V and 3 bases at J, with 14 bases between.

The chain carries TRBV5-6 and TRBJ1-2, with D possibly matching TRBD1 (6 bases). The CDR3 runs 14 residues. Germline V CDR1 and CDR2: SGHDT, YYEEEE. The V end lost 4 bases, the J end lost 8 bases, and 18 bases lay between the germline ends. This CDR3 reads CASSVARGLKGYTF. The DNA for the CDR3 is TGTGCCAGCAGCGTCGCTAGGGGGTTAAAGGGCTACACCTTC.

This clone was recorded a few times. The chain employs TRBV7-9 and TRBJ2-1; 7 bases are shared with TRBD2. This CDR3 has 14 amino acids. Per germline, CDR1 SEHNR and CDR2 FQNEAQ (reference sequence). Trimming at V came to 2 bases and at J to 7 bases, leaving 5 bases not matched to a gene. CDR3 coding DNA: TGTGCCAGCAGCTTACGGGAGGTGGGGAATGAGCAGTTCTTC. Its translation is CASSLREVGNEQFF. The complete variable domain, with remaining parts taken from reference TRBV7-9 and TRBJ2-1, reads DTGVSQNPRHKITKRGQNVTFRCDPISEHNRLYWYRQTLGQGPEFLTYFQNEAQLEKSRLLSDRFSAERPKGSFSTLEIQRTEQGDSAMYLCASSLREVGNEQFFGPGTRLTVL.

Points on this clone: Sequence at one end of the junction differs from germline and may be a read error. The chain combines TRBV7-7 with TRBJ2-3; D is uncertain. The CDR3 is made up of 12 amino acids. Germline values: CDR1 SSHAT, CDR2 FNYEAQ (reference sequence). The CDR3 DNA is TGTGCTAGCAGCCCCGTTATCGGTACGCAGTATTTT. This translates into CASSPVIGTQYF.

The count of this clone is one. The rearrangement uses TRBV11-2 and TRBJ1-3; 10 bases map to TRBD1. CDR1 is SGHAT, CDR2 FQNNGV, per germline. V shed 1 base, J shed 2 bases, and the junction held 2 bases outside the gene matches. The CDR3 totals 16 residues. This CDR3 is CASSLVDRGPGNTIYF. Here the CDR3 DNA reads TGTGCCAGCAGCTTAGTCGACAGGGGGCCTGGAAACACCATATATTTT.